Listed below are T cell receptor beta chains from one sample, sequenced in a study of shared clonotypes between healthy human individuals. The method was immunoSEQ multiplex PCR; TCRdb's version includes in-frame clones alone and lacks a portion of them. The sample holds 1.4 million to 1.5 million clones; roughly 95% are singletons and the top ten take about 1.2%. Sequencing was performed on naive CD4+ T cells sorted from blood. All receptors come from a man aged 25-45 years in good health. Both conserved end residues are part of each CDR3. Each record gives: J gene, D gene, clone size, V gene, CDR3 protein, CDR3 DNA. A D gene is named only where the DNA matches it firmly. Rows give clone size only sometimes, using once, few, many, or a class for an expanded clone.

j_gene: TRBJ2-5; d_gene: -; abundance: -; v_gene: TRBV5-1; CDR3aa: CASSPRGGGETQYF; CDR3nt: TGCGCCAGCAGCCCCAGGGGGGGAGGGGAGACCCAGTACTTC
j_gene: TRBJ2-7; d_gene: -; abundance: once; v_gene: TRBV12-2; CDR3aa: CASRSTVPRGCEQYF; CDR3nt: TGTGCAAGTCGCTCAACCGTTCCAAGGGGGTGCGAGCAGTACTTC
j_gene: TRBJ2-1; d_gene: -; abundance: -; v_gene: TRBV6-5; CDR3aa: CASSWDLPVGGQFF; CDR3nt: TGTGCCAGCAGTTGGGACCTCCCAGTGGGTGGGCAGTTCTTC
j_gene: TRBJ2-7; d_gene: -; abundance: -; v_gene: TRBV5-4; CDR3aa: CASSSLAGTSYEQYF; CDR3nt: TGTGCCAGCAGCTCCCTGGCAGGAACAAGCTACGAGCAGTACTTC
j_gene: TRBJ2-5; d_gene: -; abundance: -; v_gene: TRBV2; CDR3aa: CASRGEETQYF; CDR3nt: TGTGCCAGCAGGGGCGAAGAGACCCAGTACTTC
j_gene: TRBJ1-3; d_gene: -; abundance: -; v_gene: TRBV4-1; CDR3aa: CASSQTPSGNTIYF; CDR3nt: TGCGCCAGCAGCCAAACTCCTTCAGGAAACACCATATATTTT
j_gene: TRBJ2-7; d_gene: -; abundance: -; v_gene: TRBV6-5; CDR3aa: CASGRGTFSYEQYF; CDR3nt: TGTGCCAGCGGCCGAGGGACTTTTTCCTACGAGCAGTACTTC
j_gene: TRBJ2-7; d_gene: TRBD2; abundance: -; v_gene: TRBV5-4; CDR3aa: CASSGASGSWYEQYF; CDR3nt: TGTGCCAGCAGCGGTGCCAGCGGGAGTTGGTACGAGCAGTACTTT
j_gene: TRBJ2-3; d_gene: -; abundance: -; v_gene: TRBV15; CDR3aa: CATSRDLVSVSDTQYF; CDR3nt: TGTGCCACCAGCAGAGATCTCGTTTCGGTTTCTGATACGCAGTATTTT
j_gene: TRBJ2-7; d_gene: -; abundance: few; v_gene: TRBV5-4; CDR3aa: CASSPARGPTYEQYF; CDR3nt: TGTGCCAGCAGTCCAGCTCGGGGGCCGACTTACGAGCAGTACTTC
j_gene: TRBJ1-2; d_gene: -; abundance: -; v_gene: TRBV9; CDR3aa: CASTASQGYGYTF; CDR3nt: TGTGCCAGCACCGCTTCTCAGGGCTATGGCTACACCTTC
j_gene: TRBJ2-3; d_gene: TRBD2; abundance: -; v_gene: TRBV9; CDR3aa: CASSAHRDYTDTQYF; CDR3nt: TGTGCCAGCAGCGCACACCGGGACTACACAGATACGCAGTATTTT
j_gene: TRBJ1-2; d_gene: -; abundance: -; v_gene: TRBV14; CDR3aa: CASSQDSLRQGLYGYTF; CDR3nt: TGTGCCAGCAGCCAAGATAGTTTGAGGCAGGGACTCTATGGCTACACCTTC
j_gene: TRBJ2-3; d_gene: -; abundance: -; v_gene: TRBV27; CDR3aa: CASSLSKQLLTDTQYF; CDR3nt: TGTGCCAGCAGTTTATCCAAACAGCTCCTCACAGATACGCAGTATTTT
j_gene: TRBJ1-2; d_gene: -; abundance: -; v_gene: TRBV13; CDR3aa: CASSLTGNGYTF; CDR3nt: TGTGCCAGCAGCTTAACAGGGAATGGCTACACCTTC
j_gene: TRBJ1-1; d_gene: -; abundance: -; v_gene: TRBV5-8; CDR3aa: CASSLGQHTEAFF; CDR3nt: TGTGCCAGCAGCCTCGGACAGCACACTGAAGCTTTCTTT
j_gene: TRBJ2-5; d_gene: TRBD1; abundance: -; v_gene: TRBV27; CDR3aa: CASKLTGTLWTQYF; CDR3nt: TGTGCCAGCAAGTTGACAGGGACCCTTTGGACCCAGTACTTC
j_gene: TRBJ2-2; d_gene: TRBD1; abundance: -; v_gene: TRBV15; CDR3aa: CATHRDRAGELFF; CDR3nt: TGTGCCACCCACCGGGACAGGGCCGGGGAGCTGTTTTTT
j_gene: TRBJ2-7; d_gene: -; abundance: few; v_gene: TRBV28; CDR3aa: CASSFLRYEQYF; CDR3nt: TGTGCCAGCAGTTTTCTTAGATACGAGCAGTACTTC
j_gene: TRBJ2-2; d_gene: TRBD1; abundance: -; v_gene: TRBV6-1; CDR3aa: CATSRDRVRTGELFF; CDR3nt: TGTGCCACAAGCAGGGACAGGGTGAGAACCGGGGAGCTGTTTTTT
j_gene: TRBJ2-1; d_gene: -; abundance: -; v_gene: TRBV6-6; CDR3aa: CASSSGGSANEQFF; CDR3nt: TGTGCCAGCAGTTCGGGGGGCAGTGCCAATGAGCAGTTCTTC
j_gene: TRBJ1-2; d_gene: TRBD1; abundance: -; v_gene: TRBV28; CDR3aa: CASSLTGKGYTF; CDR3nt: TGTGCCAGCAGTCTGACAGGGAAGGGCTACACCTTC
j_gene: TRBJ2-3; d_gene: -; abundance: -; v_gene: TRBV15; CDR3aa: CATSRDGTDTQYF; CDR3nt: TGTGCCACCAGCAGAGATGGCACAGATACGCAGTATTTT
j_gene: TRBJ2-7; d_gene: TRBD1; abundance: -; v_gene: TRBV11-2; CDR3aa: CASGQTGPIYEQYF; CDR3nt: TGTGCCAGCGGACAGACAGGGCCGATCTACGAGCAGTACTTC
j_gene: TRBJ1-6; d_gene: -; abundance: -; v_gene: TRBV5-1; CDR3aa: CASSLDQNSPLHF; CDR3nt: TGCGCCAGCAGCTTGGATCAGAATTCACCCCTCCACTTT
j_gene: TRBJ1-1; d_gene: TRBD1; abundance: -; v_gene: TRBV10-1; CDR3aa: CASLIGQGFIAEAFF; CDR3nt: TGCGCCAGTTTAATCGGACAGGGGTTTATCGCTGAAGCTTTCTTT
j_gene: TRBJ2-3; d_gene: -; abundance: -; v_gene: TRBV29-1; CDR3aa: CSVVPDTQYF; CDR3nt: TGCAGCGTTGTCCCAGATACGCAGTATTTT
j_gene: TRBJ1-2; d_gene: TRBD1; abundance: -; v_gene: TRBV28; CDR3aa: CASSLTDRGNYGYTF; CDR3nt: TGTGCCAGCAGTCTAACGGACAGGGGGAACTATGGCTACACCTTC
j_gene: TRBJ2-5; d_gene: -; abundance: once; v_gene: TRBV29-1; CDR3aa: CSVAPGLARLLTQYF; CDR3nt: TGCAGCGTCGCCCCGGGGCTAGCGAGACTATTGACCCAGTACTTC
j_gene: TRBJ1-4; d_gene: -; abundance: once; v_gene: TRBV28; CDR3aa: CASSTHWGGIAVNEKLFF; CDR3nt: TGTGCCAGCAGTACTCACTGGGGAGGGATCGCAGTTAATGAAAAACTGTTTTTT
j_gene: TRBJ1-2; d_gene: -; abundance: -; v_gene: TRBV9; CDR3aa: CASSVAAGPNYGYTF; CDR3nt: TGTGCCAGCAGCGTAGCCGCCGGACCCAACTATGGCTACACCTTC
j_gene: TRBJ2-1; d_gene: -; abundance: -; v_gene: TRBV11-2; CDR3aa: CASSHGTAINEQFF; CDR3nt: TGTGCCAGCAGCCACGGGACTGCAATCAATGAGCAGTTCTTC
j_gene: TRBJ2-7; d_gene: -; abundance: -; v_gene: TRBV7-2; CDR3aa: CASSQGFNEQYF; CDR3nt: TGTGCCAGCAGCCAGGGGTTCAACGAGCAGTACTTC
j_gene: TRBJ2-1; d_gene: TRBD1; abundance: -; v_gene: TRBV2; CDR3aa: CASSVRQGKVDNEQFF; CDR3nt: TGTGCCAGCAGTGTCAGACAGGGGAAGGTCGACAATGAGCAGTTCTTC
j_gene: TRBJ1-3; d_gene: TRBD1; abundance: -; v_gene: TRBV28; CDR3aa: CASSRNRDRLGNTIYF; CDR3nt: TGTGCCAGCAGTAGAAACCGGGACAGGCTTGGAAACACCATATATTTT
j_gene: TRBJ2-7; d_gene: TRBD1; abundance: -; v_gene: TRBV6-1; CDR3aa: CASRTGTGAYEQYF; CDR3nt: TGTGCCAGCAGAACCGGGACAGGGGCCTACGAGCAGTACTTC
j_gene: TRBJ2-3; d_gene: TRBD2; abundance: -; v_gene: TRBV11-3; CDR3aa: CASSSSGSVWDTQYF; CDR3nt: TGTGCCAGCAGCTCTAGCGGGAGTGTCTGGGATACGCAGTATTTT
j_gene: TRBJ1-1; d_gene: -; abundance: -; v_gene: TRBV29-1; CDR3aa: CSVDRRLNTEAFF; CDR3nt: TGCAGCGTTGATAGACGGCTGAACACTGAAGCTTTCTTT
j_gene: TRBJ1-4; d_gene: TRBD1; abundance: -; v_gene: TRBV6-1; CDR3aa: CASSPGQGWSEKLFF; CDR3nt: TGTGCCAGCAGCCCGGGACAGGGCTGGAGTGAAAAACTGTTTTTT
j_gene: TRBJ2-6; d_gene: -; abundance: -; v_gene: TRBV23-1; CDR3aa: CASKTLGSFSSGANVLTF; CDR3nt: TGCGCCAGCAAGACGCTGGGCAGCTTTAGCTCTGGGGCCAACGTCCTGACTTTC
j_gene: TRBJ2-2; d_gene: -; abundance: -; v_gene: TRBV7-2; CDR3aa: CASSLFRGGNTGELFF; CDR3nt: TGTGCCAGCAGCTTATTCCGAGGGGGGAACACCGGGGAGCTGTTTTTT